The source of this T cell receptor beta chain is a study of blood T cell repertoires in COVID-19. V lost 5 bases to trimming and J lost 8 bases; unmatched junction nucleotides: 15. This CDR3 has 17 residues. Germline lookup yields CDR1 MDHEN and CDR2 SYDVKM. In the original workflow: Estimated nucleated cell counts came from reference gene primer amplification. Sequencing used immunoSEQ multiplex PCR; TCRdb keeps in-frame clones, though not all of them. D and trimming come from the DNA, and the V and J calls and clone size come from that table. The table shows about 260,000 clones, with about 87% occurring only once.

The TCR originated in a woman aged 60-75 years with COVID-19, enrolled during active disease. The sample was peripheral blood. This chain uses TRBV28 with TRBJ1-1, with 12 bases fitting TRBD1. The CDR3 here is CASSPFPGQGAPWEAFF. The CDR3 bases are TGTGCCAGCAGTCCGTTTCCGGGACAGGGGGCCCCATGGGAAGCTTTCTTT.